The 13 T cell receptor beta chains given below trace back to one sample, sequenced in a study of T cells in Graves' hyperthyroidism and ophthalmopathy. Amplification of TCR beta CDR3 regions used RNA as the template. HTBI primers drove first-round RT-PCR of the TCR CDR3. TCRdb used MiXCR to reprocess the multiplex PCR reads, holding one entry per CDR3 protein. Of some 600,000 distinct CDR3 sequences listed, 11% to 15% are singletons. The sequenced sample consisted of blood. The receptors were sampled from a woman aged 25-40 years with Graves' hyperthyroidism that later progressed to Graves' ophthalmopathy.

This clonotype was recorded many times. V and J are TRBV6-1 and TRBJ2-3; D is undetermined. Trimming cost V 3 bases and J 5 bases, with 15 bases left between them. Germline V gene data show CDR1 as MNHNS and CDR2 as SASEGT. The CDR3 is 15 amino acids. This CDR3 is CASSEGQPPRDTQYF. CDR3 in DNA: TGTGCCAGCAGTGAGGGCCAGCCTCCGCGAGATACGCAGTATTTT.

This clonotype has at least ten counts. The CDR3 sequence is CASRDLTGGYGYTF. The CDR3, as DNA: TGTGCCAGCAGGGATCTCACAGGGGGCTATGGCTACACCTTC. V usage is TRBV6-5 and J usage is TRBJ1-2; 8 bases are shared with TRBD1. Germline CDR1 is MNHEY and CDR2 is SVGAGI. Trimming removed 6 bases from V and 4 bases from J; junction bases left unmatched: 7. The CDR3 is 14 residues long.

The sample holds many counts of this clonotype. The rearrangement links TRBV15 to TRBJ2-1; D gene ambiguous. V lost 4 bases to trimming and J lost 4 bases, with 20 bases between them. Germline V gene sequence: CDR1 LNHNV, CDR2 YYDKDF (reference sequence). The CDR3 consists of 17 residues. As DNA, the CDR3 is TGTGCCACCAGCAACCCCGGAAGCCAAACTACTTACAATGAGCAGTTCTTC. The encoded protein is CATSNPGSQTTYNEQFF.

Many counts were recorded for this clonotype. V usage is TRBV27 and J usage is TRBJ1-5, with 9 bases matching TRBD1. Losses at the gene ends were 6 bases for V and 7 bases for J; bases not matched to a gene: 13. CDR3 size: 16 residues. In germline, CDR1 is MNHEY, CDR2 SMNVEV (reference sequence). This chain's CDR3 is CASRTLSGTGTQPQHF. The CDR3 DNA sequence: TGTGCCAGCAGAACTCTCTCCGGGACAGGGACGCAGCCCCAGCATTTT.

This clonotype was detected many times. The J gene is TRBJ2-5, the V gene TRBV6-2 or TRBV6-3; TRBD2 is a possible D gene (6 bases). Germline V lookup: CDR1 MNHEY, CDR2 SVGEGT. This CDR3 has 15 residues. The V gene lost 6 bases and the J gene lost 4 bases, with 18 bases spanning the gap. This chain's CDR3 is CASRLEGGVTETQYF. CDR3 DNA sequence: TGTGCCAGCAGGCTAGAGGGAGGTGTGACAGAGACCCAGTACTTC.

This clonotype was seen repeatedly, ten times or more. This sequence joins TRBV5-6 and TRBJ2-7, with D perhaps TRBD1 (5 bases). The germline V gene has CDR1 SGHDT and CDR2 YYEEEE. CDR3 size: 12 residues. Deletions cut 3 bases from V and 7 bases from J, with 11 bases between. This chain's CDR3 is CASSSGIREQYF. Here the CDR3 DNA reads TGTGCCAGCAGCTCAGGGATTCGGGAGCAGTACTTC.

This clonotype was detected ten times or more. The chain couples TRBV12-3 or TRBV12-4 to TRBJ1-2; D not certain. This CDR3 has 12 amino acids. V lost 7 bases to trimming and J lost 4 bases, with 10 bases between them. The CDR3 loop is CASTRTSYGYTF. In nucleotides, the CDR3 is TGTGCCAGCACCAGAACTTCCTATGGCTACACCTTC.

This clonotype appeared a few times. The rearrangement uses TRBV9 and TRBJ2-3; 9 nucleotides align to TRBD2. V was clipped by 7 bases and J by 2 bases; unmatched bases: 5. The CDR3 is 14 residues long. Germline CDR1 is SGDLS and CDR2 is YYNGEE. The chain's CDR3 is CASGAGGFTDTQYF. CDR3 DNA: TGTGCCAGCGGGGCGGGAGGGTTCACAGATACGCAGTATTTT.

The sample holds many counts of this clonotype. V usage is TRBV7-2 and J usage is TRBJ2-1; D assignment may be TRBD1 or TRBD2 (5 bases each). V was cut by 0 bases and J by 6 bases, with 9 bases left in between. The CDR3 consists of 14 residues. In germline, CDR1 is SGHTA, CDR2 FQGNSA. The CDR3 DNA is TGTGCCAGCAGCTTAGCCCCCGGGGCCAATGAGCAGTTCTTC. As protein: CASSLAPGANEQFF.

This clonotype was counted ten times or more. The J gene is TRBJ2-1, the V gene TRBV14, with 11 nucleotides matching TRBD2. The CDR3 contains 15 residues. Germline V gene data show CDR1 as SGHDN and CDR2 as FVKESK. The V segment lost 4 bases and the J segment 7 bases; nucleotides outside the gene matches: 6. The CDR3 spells CASSLRVAGGNEQFF. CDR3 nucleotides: TGTGCCAGCAGCCTTCGGGTAGCGGGAGGGAATGAGCAGTTCTTC.

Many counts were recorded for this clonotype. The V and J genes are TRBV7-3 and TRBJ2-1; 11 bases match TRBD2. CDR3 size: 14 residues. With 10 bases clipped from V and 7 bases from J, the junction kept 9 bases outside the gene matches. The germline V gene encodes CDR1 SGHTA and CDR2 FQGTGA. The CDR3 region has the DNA TGTGCCACTTCCGTAGCGGGAGGGCGTAATGAGCAGTTCTTC. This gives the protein CATSVAGGRNEQFF.

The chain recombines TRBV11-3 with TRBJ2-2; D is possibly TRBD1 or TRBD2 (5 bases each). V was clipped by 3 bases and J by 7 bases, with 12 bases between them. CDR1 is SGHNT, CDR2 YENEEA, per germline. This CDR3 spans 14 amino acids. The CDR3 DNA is TGTGCCAGCAGCTTGGGACGAGTTAACGGGGAGCTGTTTTTT. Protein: CASSLGRVNGELFF.

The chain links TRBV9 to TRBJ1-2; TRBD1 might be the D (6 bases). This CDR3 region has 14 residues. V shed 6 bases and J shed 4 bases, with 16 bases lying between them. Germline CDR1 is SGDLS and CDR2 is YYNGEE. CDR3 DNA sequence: TGTGCCAGCACCCCCGAGGGGGGCGCCTATGGCTACACCTTC. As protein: CASTPEGGAYGYTF.